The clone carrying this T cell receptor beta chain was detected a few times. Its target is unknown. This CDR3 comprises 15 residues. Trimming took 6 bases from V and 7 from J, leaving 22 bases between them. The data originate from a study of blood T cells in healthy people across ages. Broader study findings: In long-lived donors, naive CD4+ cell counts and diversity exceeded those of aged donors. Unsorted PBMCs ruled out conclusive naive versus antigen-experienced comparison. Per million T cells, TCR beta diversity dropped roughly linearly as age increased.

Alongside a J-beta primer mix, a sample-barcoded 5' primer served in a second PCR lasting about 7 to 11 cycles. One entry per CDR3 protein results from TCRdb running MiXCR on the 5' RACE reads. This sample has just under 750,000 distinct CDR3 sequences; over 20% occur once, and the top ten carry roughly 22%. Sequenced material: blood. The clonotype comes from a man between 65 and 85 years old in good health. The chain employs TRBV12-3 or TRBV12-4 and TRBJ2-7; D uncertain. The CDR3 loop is CASRGVSDLLGEQYF. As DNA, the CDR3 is TGTGCCAGCAGGGGCGTGTCGGACCTCCTGGGTGAGCAGTACTTC.